The sequence of this T cell receptor beta chain was determined in a study of spatial heterogeneity in lung cancer. Study results and caveats: Compared with follow-up, resection was when ubiquitous expanded tumor TCRs appeared in blood more.

Time point in this sample: sample taken at primary tumor resection. The donors were about 67 patients with non-small cell lung cancer that was early-stage and untreated. Tumor, nontumor lung or frozen PBMC supplied whole RNA, sequenced without sorting. Every TCR cDNA molecule bore its own unique molecular identifier. Each CDR3 protein gets one entry after TCRdb re-called the 5' RACE reads with MiXCR. This sample has about 92,000 distinct CDR3 sequences, with 9.5% to 15% found just once. Germline V gene lookup returns CDR1 SGHTA and CDR2 FQGTGA. The CDR3 is made up of 16 amino acids. V shed 1 base and J shed 4 bases, with 15 bases lying between them. This clonotype showed up many times. Its antigen is undetermined.

The rearrangement uses TRBV7-3 and TRBJ2-3; tentatively, D is TRBD2 (5 bases). The sequences come from PBMCs, collected at surgery. The receptor was derived from a male donor with early-stage non-small cell lung cancer. The CDR3 here is CASSLRRASTADTQYF. The DNA for the CDR3 is TGTGCCAGCAGCTTAAGGCGGGCTTCCACCGCAGATACGCAGTATTTT.